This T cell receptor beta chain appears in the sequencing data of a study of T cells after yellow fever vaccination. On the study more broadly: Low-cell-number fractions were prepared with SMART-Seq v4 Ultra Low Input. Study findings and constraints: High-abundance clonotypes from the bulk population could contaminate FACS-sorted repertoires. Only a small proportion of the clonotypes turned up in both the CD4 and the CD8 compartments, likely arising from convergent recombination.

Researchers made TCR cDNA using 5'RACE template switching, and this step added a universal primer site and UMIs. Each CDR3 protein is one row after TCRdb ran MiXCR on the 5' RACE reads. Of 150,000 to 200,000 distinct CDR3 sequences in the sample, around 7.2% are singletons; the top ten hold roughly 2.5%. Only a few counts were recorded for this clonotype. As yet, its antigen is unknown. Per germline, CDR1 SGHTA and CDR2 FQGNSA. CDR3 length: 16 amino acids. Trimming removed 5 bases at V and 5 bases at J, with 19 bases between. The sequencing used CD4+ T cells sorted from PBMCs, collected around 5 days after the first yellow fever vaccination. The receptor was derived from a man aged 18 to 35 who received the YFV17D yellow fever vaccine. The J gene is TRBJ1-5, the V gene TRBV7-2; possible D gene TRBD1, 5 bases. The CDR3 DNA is TGTGCCAGCAGCCCCGTCCCAGGGAACATCTATCAGCCCCAGCATTTT. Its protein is CASSPVPGNIYQPQHF.